The 9 T cell receptor beta chains reported below all come from one sample, sequenced in a study of T cell changes during pregnancy in multiple sclerosis. Some clones are missing from TCRdb's copy, which holds only in-frame ones; the method was immunoSEQ multiplex PCR. The data contain approximately 71,000 clones, roughly 92% of them seen just once; the ten biggest clones take up just under 2%. The input for sequencing was peripheral blood, taken in the second trimester of pregnancy. The receptors were sampled from a female donor with multiple sclerosis, enrolled in a pregnancy study.

V usage is TRBV5-1 and J usage is TRBJ2-5, with 14 nucleotides matching TRBD2. Germline CDR1 reads SGHRS; CDR2 reads YFSETQ. The CDR3 is 16 residues long. With V trimmed by 3 bases and J by 4 bases, 5 bases remained unmatched. The CDR3 DNA reads as TGCGCCAGCAGCTACGCGGGACTAGCGGGAGTAGAGACCCAGTACTTC. Its protein is CASSYAGLAGVETQYF. The full variable domain, completed using reference TRBV5-1 and TRBJ2-5, is KAGVTQTPRYLIKTRGQQVTLSCSPISGHRSVSWYQQTPGQGLQFLFEYFSETQRNKGNFPGRFSGRQFSNSRSEMNVSTLELGDSALYLCASSYAGLAGVETQYFGPGTRLLVL.

V and J are TRBV5-4 and TRBJ1-2; 8 nucleotides align to TRBD1. The CDR3 has 16 amino acids. Germline loops: CDR1 SGHNT, CDR2 YYREEE (reference sequence). Trimming cost V 1 base and J 8 bases; bases outside gene matches: 13. The CDR3 is CASSLWGGQGAGGYTF. The DNA for the CDR3 is TGTGCCAGCAGCTTGTGGGGAGGGCAGGGGGCCGGGGGCTACACCTTC.

The rearrangement joins TRBV2 to TRBJ2-7; TRBD1 matches at 11 bases. From germline, CDR1 is SNHLY and CDR2 FYNNEI. This CDR3 has 15 residues. V trimming: 7 bases; J trimming: 2 bases; junction bases outside the gene matches: 7. The CDR3: CASTTGTGGTYEQYF. CDR3 coding DNA: TGTGCCAGCACTACCGGGACAGGGGGAACCTACGAGCAGTACTTC.

This clone was picked up one time. The chain couples TRBV11-2 to TRBJ2-5, with 9 bases identical to TRBD1. The V segment lost 5 bases and the J segment 1 base; nucleotides outside the gene matches: 8. This CDR3 contains 16 residues. Looked up from germline, CDR1 is SGHAT and CDR2 is FQNNGV. CDR3 loop: CASSPYRGPLQETQYF. For the CDR3, the DNA is TGTGCCAGCAGCCCGTACAGGGGGCCTCTCCAAGAGACCCAGTACTTC. Full variable domain (remainder filled in from reference TRBV11-2 and TRBJ2-5): EAGVAQSPRYKIIEKRQSVAFWCNPISGHATLYWYQQILGQGPKLLIQFQNNGVVDDSQLPKDRFSAERLKGVDSTLKIQPAKLEDSAVYLCASSPYRGPLQETQYFGPGTRLLVL.

The chain carries TRBV4-1 and TRBJ2-7; D is ambiguous. The CDR3 length is 15 residues. Deletions cut 2 bases from V and 0 bases from J, with 11 bases between. The germline V gene has CDR1 MGHRA and CDR2 YSYEKL. Here the CDR3 reads CASSQKSMSSYEQYF. As DNA, the CDR3 is TGCGCCAGCAGCCAAAAAAGTATGAGCTCCTACGAGCAGTACTTC.

The chain has TRBV4-3 and TRBJ2-7; unclear D gene. Looked up from germline, CDR1 is LGHNA and CDR2 is YSLEER. V gave up 0 bases and J gave up 1 base, with 10 bases separating them. The CDR3 is 15 residues long. The CDR3 nucleotides are TGCGCCAGCAGCCAAGATTGGGCCAGATCCTACGAGCAGTACTTC. It is translated as CASSQDWARSYEQYF.

V usage is TRBV6-1 and J usage is TRBJ2-2; D is unclear. The ends were cut back, 6 bases at V and 0 bases at J, with 8 bases in the middle. Germline V CDR1 and CDR2: MNHNS, SASEGT. This CDR3 contains 14 residues. DNA for the CDR3: TGTGCCAGCAGGGCCATTACGAACACCGGGGAGCTGTTTTTT. Translated: CASRAITNTGELFF.

This chain links TRBV6-1 with TRBJ1-2, with a tentative D call TRBD1 (6 bases). CDR1 and CDR2 from the germline V gene are MNHNS and SASEGT. The CDR3 has 15 residues. The V and J ends lost 7 bases and 4 bases respectively, with 19 bases between them. This chain's CDR3 is CASTPDQGTIYGYTF. CDR3 coding DNA: TGTGCCAGCACCCCAGACCAGGGGACCATCTATGGCTACACCTTC.

This clone was seen once. The chain uses TRBV2 and TRBJ2-1; 13 positions match TRBD2. The CDR3 is 15 residues long. Germline V gives CDR1 SNHLY, CDR2 FYNNEI. Trimming took 2 bases from V and 9 from J; bases not matched to a gene: 4. As DNA, the CDR3 is TGTGCCAGCAGTGAAATACTAGCGGGAGGGGGTGAGCAGTTCTTC. It specifies CASSEILAGGGEQFF. Supplemented by reference TRBV2 and TRBJ2-1, the full variable domain reads EPEVTQTPSHQVTQMGQEVILRCVPISNHLYFYWYRQILGQKVEFLVSFYNNEISEKSEIFDDQFSVERPDGSNFTLKIRSTKLEDSAMYFCASSEILAGGGEQFFGPGTRLTVL.